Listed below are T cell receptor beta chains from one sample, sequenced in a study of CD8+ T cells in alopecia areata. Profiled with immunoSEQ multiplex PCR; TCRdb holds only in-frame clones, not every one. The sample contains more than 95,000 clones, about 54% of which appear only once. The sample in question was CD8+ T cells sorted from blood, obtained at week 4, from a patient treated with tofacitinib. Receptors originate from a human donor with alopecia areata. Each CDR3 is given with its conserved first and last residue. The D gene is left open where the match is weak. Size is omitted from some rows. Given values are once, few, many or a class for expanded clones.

cdr3_nt: TGCAGCCAAAGCGGGTGGGGGACCCAGTACTTC; cdr3_aa: CSQSGWGTQYF; d_call: NA; clone_size: few; j_call: TRBJ2-5; v_call: TRBV20-1
cdr3_nt: TGTGCCAGCAGCTTAAGTGTCGAAGCCAAAAACATTCAGTACTTC; cdr3_aa: CASSLSVEAKNIQYF; d_call: NA; clone_size: few; j_call: TRBJ2-4; v_call: TRBV7-8
cdr3_nt: TGCAGCGTTGAGCAAAGAAACCAAGAGACCCAGTACTTC; cdr3_aa: CSVEQRNQETQYF; d_call: NA; clone_size: NA; j_call: TRBJ2-5; v_call: TRBV29-1
cdr3_nt: TGCAGCGTTGAAGATCGAAGGGGAGGGCAGTTCTTC; cdr3_aa: CSVEDRRGGQFF; d_call: NA; clone_size: few; j_call: TRBJ2-1; v_call: TRBV29-1
cdr3_nt: TGCAGCGCCTGGACAGGGACCAAAAACATTCAGTACTTC; cdr3_aa: CSAWTGTKNIQYF; d_call: TRBD1; clone_size: few; j_call: TRBJ2-4; v_call: TRBV29-1
cdr3_nt: TGTGCCAGCAGCCAGTTTTTAGGGGTTTCCTACGAGCAGTACTTC; cdr3_aa: CASSQFLGVSYEQYF; d_call: NA; clone_size: few; j_call: TRBJ2-7; v_call: TRBV7-2
cdr3_nt: TGTGCCTGGAGTGGGGGACAGGGATACAATGAGCAGTTCTTC; cdr3_aa: CAWSGGQGYNEQFF; d_call: TRBD1; clone_size: NA; j_call: TRBJ2-1; v_call: TRBV30
cdr3_nt: TGTGCCTGGACCCAGACAGGGGGGTATGAAAAACTGTTTTTT; cdr3_aa: CAWTQTGGYEKLFF; d_call: TRBD1; clone_size: few; j_call: TRBJ1-4; v_call: TRBV30
cdr3_nt: TGCAGCGTTGTGGGACAGGGCGGAAACACCATATATTTT; cdr3_aa: CSVVGQGGNTIYF; d_call: TRBD1; clone_size: NA; j_call: TRBJ1-3; v_call: TRBV29-1
cdr3_nt: TGTGTCTCCGTTGGGGCAATAGCCAAAAACATTCAGTACTTC; cdr3_aa: CVSVGAIAKNIQYF; d_call: NA; clone_size: NA; j_call: TRBJ2-4; v_call: TRBV7-6
cdr3_nt: TGTGCCGGCGGGATGACTGGAGGGTTCCGGCAGTACTTC; cdr3_aa: CAGGMTGGFRQYF; d_call: NA; clone_size: NA; j_call: TRBJ2-7; v_call: TRBV6-1
cdr3_nt: TGTGCCAGCAGCCAACAGGAGCTAGCAGGAGATACGCAGTATTTT; cdr3_aa: CASSQQELAGDTQYF; d_call: NA; clone_size: NA; j_call: TRBJ2-3; v_call: TRBV14
cdr3_nt: TGCGCCAGCAGCCGAGGGGGCGCGAAAGAGACCCAGTACTTC; cdr3_aa: CASSRGGAKETQYF; d_call: TRBD1; clone_size: few; j_call: TRBJ2-5; v_call: TRBV23-1
cdr3_nt: TGCAGCGCCTCCGGGGAAGCGTACACCGGGGAGCTGTTTTTT; cdr3_aa: CSASGEAYTGELFF; d_call: NA; clone_size: NA; j_call: TRBJ2-2; v_call: TRBV29-1